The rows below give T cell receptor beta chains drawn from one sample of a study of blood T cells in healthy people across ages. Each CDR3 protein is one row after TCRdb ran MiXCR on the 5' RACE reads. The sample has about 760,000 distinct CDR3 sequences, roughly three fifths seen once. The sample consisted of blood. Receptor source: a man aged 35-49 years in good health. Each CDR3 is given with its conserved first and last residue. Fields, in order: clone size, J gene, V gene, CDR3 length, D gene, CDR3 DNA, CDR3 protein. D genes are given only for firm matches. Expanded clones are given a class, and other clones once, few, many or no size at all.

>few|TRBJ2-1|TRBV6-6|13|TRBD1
TGTGCCAGCGCGCAGGGGGTGTACAATGAGCAGTTCTTC
CASAQGVYNEQFF
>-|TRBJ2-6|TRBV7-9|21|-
TGTGCCAGCAGCTTAGAAAGACAGAGCGTTTGGGTGTCCTCTGGGGCCAACGTCCTGACTTTC
CASSLERQSVWVSSGANVLTF
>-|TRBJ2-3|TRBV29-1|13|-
TGCAGCGTTGTGGGGGAGATCACAGATACGCAGTATTTT
CSVVGEITDTQYF
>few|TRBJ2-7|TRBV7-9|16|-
TGTGCCAGCAGCTTAGTCCGACCGGCTTACTCCTACGAGCAGTACTTC
CASSLVRPAYSYEQYF
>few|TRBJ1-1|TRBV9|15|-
TGTGCCAGCAGCGCCGACAGTATAATGAACACTGAAGCTTTCTTT
CASSADSIMNTEAFF
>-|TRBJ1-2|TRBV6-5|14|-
TGTGCCAGCAAAATTGGAGAGGGCAACTATGGCTACACCTTC
CASKIGEGNYGYTF
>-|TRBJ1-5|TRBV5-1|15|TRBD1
TGCGCCAGCAGCTGGAATCCAGGGGGCGATCAGCCCCAGCATTTT
CASSWNPGGDQPQHF
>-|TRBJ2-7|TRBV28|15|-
TGTGCCAGCAGTGGATTTAAACAGGGATCCTACGAGCAGTACTTC
CASSGFKQGSYEQYF
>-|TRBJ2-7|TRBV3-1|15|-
TGTGCCAGCAGCCAAGCTGGCACTAGCTCCTACGAGCAGTACTTC
CASSQAGTSSYEQYF
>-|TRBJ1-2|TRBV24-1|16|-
TGTGCCACCAGTGATTCCACGTCGACAGGAGGCTATGGCTACACCTTC
CATSDSTSTGGYGYTF
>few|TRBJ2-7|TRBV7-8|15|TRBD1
TGTGCCAGCAGACTCCAGGGGGCAGCTCCCTCCGAGCAGTACTTC
CASRLQGAAPSEQYF
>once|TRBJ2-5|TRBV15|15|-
TGCGCCACCAGCAGGAACCGTCTTACCCAAGAGACCCAGTACTTC
CATSRNRLTQETQYF
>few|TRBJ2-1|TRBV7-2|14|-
TGTGCCAGCAGCCCGGAGACCGGGACTTTTAAGCAGTTCTTC
CASSPETGTFKQFF
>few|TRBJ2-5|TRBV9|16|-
TGTGCCAGCAGGGCAACAGGACTCCCTCGCCAAGAGACCCAGTACTTC
CASRATGLPRQETQYF
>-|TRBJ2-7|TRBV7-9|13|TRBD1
TGTGCCAGCACCCGGGGACAGGGGTCCGAGCAGTACTTC
CASTRGQGSEQYF
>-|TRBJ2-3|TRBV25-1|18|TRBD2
TGTGCCAGCAGTAGGGGACTAGCGGGATTTAGTAGCACAGATACGCAGTATTTT
CASSRGLAGFSSTDTQYF
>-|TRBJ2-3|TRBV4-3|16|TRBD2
TGCGCCAGCAGCCAAGACGGAGCGGGAGCCAAAGATACGCAGTATTTT
CASSQDGAGAKDTQYF
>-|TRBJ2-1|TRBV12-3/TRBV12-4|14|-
TGTGCCAGCAGTTTGTCGTCTAGTGCCAATGAGCAGTTCTTC
CASSLSSSANEQFF
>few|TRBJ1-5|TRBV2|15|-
TGTGCCAGCAGTGAGCAGGGACGGAGCAATCAGCCCCAGCATTTT
CASSEQGRSNQPQHF
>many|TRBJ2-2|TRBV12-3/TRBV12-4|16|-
TGTGCCAGCAGTTTAAGGCCAGGCGGGATCACCGGGGAGCTGTTTTTT
CASSLRPGGITGELFF
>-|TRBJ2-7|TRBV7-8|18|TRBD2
TGTGCCAGCAGCTCCGGACTAGCGGGGACACTCCCGAACTACGAGCAGTACTTC
CASSSGLAGTLPNYEQYF
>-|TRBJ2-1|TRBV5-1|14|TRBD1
TGCGCCAGCAGCTTGGAGGGACAGGGGACTGAGCAGTTCTTC
CASSLEGQGTEQFF
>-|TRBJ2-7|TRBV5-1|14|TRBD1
TGCGCCAGCAGCTTTAGGTCAGGGGGTTACGAGCAGTACTTC
CASSFRSGGYEQYF
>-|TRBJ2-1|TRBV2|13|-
TGTGCCAGCAGTGCGGAAGGGAACAATGAGCAGTTCTTC
CASSAEGNNEQFF
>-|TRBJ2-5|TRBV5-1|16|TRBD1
TGCGCCAGCAGCCCCGGGACAGGGGCGATCTACAATGAGCAGTACTTC
CASSPGTGAIYNEQYF
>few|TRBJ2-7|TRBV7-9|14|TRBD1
TGTGCCAGCAGCGCCTCCGGGACAGACTACGAGCAGTACTTC
CASSASGTDYEQYF
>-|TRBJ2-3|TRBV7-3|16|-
TGTGCCAGCAGCCCAAACTCCCTAGCGACCACAGATACGCAGTATTTT
CASSPNSLATTDTQYF
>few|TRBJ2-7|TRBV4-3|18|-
TGCGCCAGCAGCCAGTATTTCCCTATTCTATTAGGGACCTACGAGCAGTACTTC
CASSQYFPILLGTYEQYF
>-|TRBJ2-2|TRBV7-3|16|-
TGTGCCAGCAGCGGAGTGGGGCCCCCGAACACCGGGGAGCTGTTTTTT
CASSGVGPPNTGELFF
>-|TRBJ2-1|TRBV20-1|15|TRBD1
TGCAGTGCTAGAGATCCGGGACAGGGGGCGGATGAGCAGTTCTTC
CSARDPGQGADEQFF
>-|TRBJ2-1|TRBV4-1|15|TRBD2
TGCGCCAGCAGCCAAGCAGCGGGGGGAAACAATGAGCAGTTCTTC
CASSQAAGGNNEQFF
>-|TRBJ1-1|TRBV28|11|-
TGTTTTGTGGCGTCGAACACTGAAGCTTTCTTT
CFVASNTEAFF
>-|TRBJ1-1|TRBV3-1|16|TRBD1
TGTGCCAGCAGCCCTACAGGGGGCCTCGGTAACACTGAAGCTTTCTTT
CASSPTGGLGNTEAFF
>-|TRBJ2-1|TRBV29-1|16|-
TGCAGCGTTGAAGGAGGTCGCGGAGTCTCCTACAATAAGCAGTTCTTC
CSVEGGRGVSYNKQFF
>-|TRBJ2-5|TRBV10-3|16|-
TGTGCCATCAGCGACGATCTCGGAGCGGCCCAAGAGACCCAGTACTTC
CAISDDLGAAQETQYF
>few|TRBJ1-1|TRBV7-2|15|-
TGTGCCAGCGCCCAGGACAGCAGGCTGAACACTGAAGCTTTCTTT
CASAQDSRLNTEAFF
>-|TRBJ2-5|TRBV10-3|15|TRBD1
TGTGCCATCAGTGGGGGACAGCCAAACCAAGAGACCCAGTACTTC
CAISGGQPNQETQYF
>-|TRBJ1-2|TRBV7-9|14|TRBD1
TGTGCCAGCAGCGGAGGGGGACAGGATGTTAGCTACACCTTC
CASSGGGQDVSYTF
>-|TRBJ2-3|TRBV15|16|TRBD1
TGTGCCACCAGTAACTCACAACGGGACAGGGCAGATACGCAGTATTTT
CATSNSQRDRADTQYF
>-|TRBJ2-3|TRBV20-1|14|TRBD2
TGCAGTGCCCCGACTAGCAACCCACCGGATACGCAGTATTTT
CSAPTSNPPDTQYF
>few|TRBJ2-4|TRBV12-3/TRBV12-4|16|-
TGTGCCAGCAGTTTAGACAGGATCCTAGCCAAAAACATTCAGTACTTC
CASSLDRILAKNIQYF
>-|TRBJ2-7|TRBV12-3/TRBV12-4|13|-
TGTGCCAGCAGCGCAGGGTTGGTCAACGAGCAGTACTTC
CASSAGLVNEQYF
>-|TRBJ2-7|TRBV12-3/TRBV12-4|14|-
TGTGCCAGCACCACAAAGGATAGGATCTACGAGCAGTACTTC
CASTTKDRIYEQYF
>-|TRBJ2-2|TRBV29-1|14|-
TGCAGCGTTGAAGACAGGGGTTGGACCGGGGAGCTGTTTTTT
CSVEDRGWTGELFF
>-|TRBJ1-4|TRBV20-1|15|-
TGCAGTGCTAGGTCTGCGAGGGACCTTAATGAAAAACTGTTTTTT
CSARSARDLNEKLFF
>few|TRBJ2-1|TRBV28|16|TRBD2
TGTGCCAGCAGACAGGGGAGACTAGCGGCCTACAATGAGCAGTTCTTC
CASRQGRLAAYNEQFF